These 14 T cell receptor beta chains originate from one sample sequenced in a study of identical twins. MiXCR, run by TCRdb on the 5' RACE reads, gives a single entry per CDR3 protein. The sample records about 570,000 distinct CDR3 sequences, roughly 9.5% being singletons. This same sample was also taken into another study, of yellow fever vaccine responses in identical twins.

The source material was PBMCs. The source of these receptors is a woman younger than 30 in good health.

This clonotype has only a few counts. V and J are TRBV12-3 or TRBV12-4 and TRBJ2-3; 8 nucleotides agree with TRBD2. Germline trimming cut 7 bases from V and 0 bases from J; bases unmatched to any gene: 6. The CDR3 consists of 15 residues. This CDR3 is CASIFVAGSTDTQYF. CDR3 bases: TGTGCCAGCATTTTTGTAGCGGGAAGCACAGATACGCAGTATTTT.

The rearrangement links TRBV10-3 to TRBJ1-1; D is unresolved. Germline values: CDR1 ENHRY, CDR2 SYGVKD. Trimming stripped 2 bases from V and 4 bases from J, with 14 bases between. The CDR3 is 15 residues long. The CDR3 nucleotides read TGTGCCATCAGTGAGAGACCTCCCTCGGGCACTGAAGCTTTCTTT. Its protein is CAISERPPSGTEAFF.

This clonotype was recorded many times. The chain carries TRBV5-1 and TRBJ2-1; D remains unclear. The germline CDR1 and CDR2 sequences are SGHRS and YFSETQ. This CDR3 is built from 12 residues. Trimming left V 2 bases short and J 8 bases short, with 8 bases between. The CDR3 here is CASSFHLDEQFF. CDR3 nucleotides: TGCGCCAGCAGCTTCCATCTCGATGAGCAGTTCTTC. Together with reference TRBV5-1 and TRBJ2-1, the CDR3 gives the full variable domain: KAGVTQTPRYLIKTRGQQVTLSCSPISGHRSVSWYQQTPGQGLQFLFEYFSETQRNKGNFPGRFSGRQFSNSRSEMNVSTLELGDSALYLCASSFHLDEQFFGPGTRLTVL.

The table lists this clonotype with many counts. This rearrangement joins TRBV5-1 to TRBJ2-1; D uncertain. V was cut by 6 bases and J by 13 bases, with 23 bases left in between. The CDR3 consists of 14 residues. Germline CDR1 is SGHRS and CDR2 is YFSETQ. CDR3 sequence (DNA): TGCGCCAGCACCAACCACTTCCGCTGTCAAGTCCAGTTCTTC. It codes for CASTNHFRCQVQFF.

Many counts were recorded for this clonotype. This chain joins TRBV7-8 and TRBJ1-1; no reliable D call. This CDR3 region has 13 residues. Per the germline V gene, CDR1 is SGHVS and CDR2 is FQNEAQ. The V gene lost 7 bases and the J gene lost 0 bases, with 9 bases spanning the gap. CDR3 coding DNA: TGTGCCAGCACCAATCAAGTGAACACTGAAGCTTTCTTT. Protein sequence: CASTNQVNTEAFF.

The CDR3: CASYRDRVNTGELFF. The CDR3, as DNA: TGTGCCAGCTACCGGGACAGGGTGAACACCGGGGAGCTGTTTTTT. The V gene is TRBV18, the J gene TRBJ2-2; TRBD1 aligns across 9 bases. Trimming at V came to 7 bases and at J to 1 base, leaving 4 bases not matched to a gene. Germline-derived CDR1 and CDR2 are KGHSH and LQKENI. The CDR3 extends over 15 amino acids.

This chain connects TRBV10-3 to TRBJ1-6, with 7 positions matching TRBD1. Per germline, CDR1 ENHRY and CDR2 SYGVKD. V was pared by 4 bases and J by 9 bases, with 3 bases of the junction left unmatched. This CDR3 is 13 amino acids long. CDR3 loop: CAISGQGSSPLHF. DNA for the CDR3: TGTGCCATCAGTGGACAGGGCAGTTCACCCCTCCACTTT.

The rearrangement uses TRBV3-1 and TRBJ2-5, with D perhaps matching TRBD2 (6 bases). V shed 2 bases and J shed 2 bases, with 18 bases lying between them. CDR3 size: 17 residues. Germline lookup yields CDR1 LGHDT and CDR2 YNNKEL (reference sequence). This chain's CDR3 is CASSQKREHVGQETQYF. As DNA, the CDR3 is TGTGCCAGCAGCCAAAAACGGGAGCATGTGGGGCAAGAGACCCAGTACTTC.

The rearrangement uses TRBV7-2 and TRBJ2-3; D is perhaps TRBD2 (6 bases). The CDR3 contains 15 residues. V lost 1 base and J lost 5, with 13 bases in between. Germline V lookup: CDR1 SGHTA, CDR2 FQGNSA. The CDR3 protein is CASSLDGRGEDTQYF. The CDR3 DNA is TGTGCCAGCAGCTTAGACGGGAGAGGGGAAGATACGCAGTATTTT.

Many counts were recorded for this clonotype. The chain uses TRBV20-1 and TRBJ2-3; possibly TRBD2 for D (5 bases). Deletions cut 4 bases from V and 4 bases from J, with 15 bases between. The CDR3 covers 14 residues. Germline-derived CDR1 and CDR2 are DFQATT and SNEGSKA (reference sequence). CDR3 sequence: CSAITPGKADTQYF. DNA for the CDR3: TGCAGTGCTATTACACCGGGGAAGGCAGATACGCAGTATTTT.

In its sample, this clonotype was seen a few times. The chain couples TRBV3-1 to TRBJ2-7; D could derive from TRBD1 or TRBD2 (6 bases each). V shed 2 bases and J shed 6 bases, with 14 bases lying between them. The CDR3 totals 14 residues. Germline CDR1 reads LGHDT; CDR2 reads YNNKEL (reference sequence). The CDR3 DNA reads TGTGCCAGCAGCCAACGCAACGGGGGCTCCGAGCAGTACTTC. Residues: CASSQRNGGSEQYF.

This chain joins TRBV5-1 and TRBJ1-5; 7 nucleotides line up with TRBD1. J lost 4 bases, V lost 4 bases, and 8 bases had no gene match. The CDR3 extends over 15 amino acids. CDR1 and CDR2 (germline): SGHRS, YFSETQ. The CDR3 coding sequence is TGCGCCAGCAGCCCGGGACAGATCCCTAATCAGCCCCAGCATTTT. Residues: CASSPGQIPNQPQHF.

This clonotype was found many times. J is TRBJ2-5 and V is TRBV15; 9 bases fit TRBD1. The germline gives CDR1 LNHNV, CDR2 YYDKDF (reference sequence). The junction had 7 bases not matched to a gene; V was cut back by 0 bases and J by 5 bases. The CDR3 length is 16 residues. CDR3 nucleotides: TGTGCCACCAGCAGAGACCCCGGGACAGGGAAGGAGACCCAGTACTTC. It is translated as CATSRDPGTGKETQYF.

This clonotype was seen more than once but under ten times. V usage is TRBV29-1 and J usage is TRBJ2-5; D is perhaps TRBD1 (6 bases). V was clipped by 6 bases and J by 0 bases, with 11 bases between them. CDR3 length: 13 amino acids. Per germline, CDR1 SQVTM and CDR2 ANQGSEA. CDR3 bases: TGCAGCGTAGAGACAGGAGACCAAGAGACCCAGTACTTC. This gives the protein CSVETGDQETQYF.